This T cell receptor (beta chain) was identified during a study of shared clonotypes between healthy human individuals. Germline CDR1 and CDR2: LNHDA and SQIVND (reference sequence). V was pared by 3 bases and J by 0 bases, with 9 bases between. The CDR3 sequence is 15 residues long. In the case of this clone: The sample holds other DNA sequences that translate to the same CDR3.

Sequencing used immunoSEQ multiplex PCR; TCRdb keeps in-frame clones, though not all of them. The profile shows about a million clones, under 80% of them singletons. The specimen sequenced was memory CD4+ T cells sorted from blood. Stated subset: CD45RA-negative fraction. The chain employs TRBV19 and TRBJ1-5; D gene unclear. The TCR comes from a man in his late teens or twenties in good health. CDR3 protein: CASSIGGNSNQPQHF. Written as DNA, the CDR3 is TGTGCCAGTAGTATTGGAGGGAATAGCAATCAGCCCCAGCATTTT. Full variable domain (outside the CDR3, taken from reference TRBV19 and TRBJ1-5): DGGITQSPKYLFRKEGQNVTLSCEQNLNHDAMYWYRQDPGQGLRLIYYSQIVNDFQKGDIAEGYSVSREKKESFPLTVTSAQKNPTAFYLCASSIGGNSNQPQHFGDGTRLSIL.